These 5 T cell receptor beta chains originate from one sample sequenced in a study of long-term antiretroviral therapy in people with HIV. Researchers ran immunoSEQ v3.0 at survey level. The repertoire was sequenced with immunoSEQ multiplex PCR; TCRdb's copy has only in-frame clones and lacks some. The sample comprises 20,000 to 30,000 clones, 70% to 90% of which are singletons, and 3.6% rests with the top ten. The source was unsorted PBMCs, collected 1.9 years after starting antiretroviral therapy. The receptors were gathered from a woman between 25 and 40 years old with HIV.

CDR3 nucleotide sequence: TGTGCCAGTTCAACAGGGATGAACTACGAGCAGTACTTC. It specifies CASSTGMNYEQYF. The chain couples TRBV11-2 to TRBJ2-7; a possible D gene is TRBD1 (6 bases). Between the trimmed V and J ends, which lost 9 bases and 3 bases, there was a span of 15 bases. This CDR3 spans 13 amino acids. Per germline, CDR1 SGHAT and CDR2 FQNNGV.

This clone appeared a single time. The chain employs TRBV29-1 and TRBJ1-2; the D gene is possibly TRBD1 (5 bases). This CDR3 region has 13 residues. Germline V gene data show CDR1 as SQVTM and CDR2 as ANQGSEA. V shed 6 bases and J shed 10 bases, with 21 bases lying between them. The DNA of the CDR3 is TGCAGCGTGGGGGAGGGGTACCCGCGATCCTACACCTTC. Its protein is CSVGEGYPRSYTF.

The J gene is TRBJ2-5, the V gene TRBV20-1; D uncertain. CDR1 is DFQATT, CDR2 SNEGSKA, per germline (reference sequence). The CDR3 runs 11 residues. For the CDR3, the DNA is TGCAGCTACGTACGAGCGGAGACCCAGTACTTC. Protein product: CSYVRAETQYF.

This clone was counted once. The rearrangement uses TRBV7-9 and TRBJ2-3, with 7 nucleotides matching TRBD2. CDR3 length: 13 amino acids. Looked up from germline, CDR1 is SEHNR and CDR2 is FQNEAQ (reference sequence). The junction had 2 bases not matched to a gene; V was cut back by 5 bases and J by 3 bases. CDR3 loop: CASSPRETDTQYF. CDR3 bases: TGTGCCAGCAGCCCGCGGGAGACAGATACGCAGTATTTT.

The V and J genes are TRBV9 and TRBJ2-4; D is ambiguous. Germline values: CDR1 SGDLS, CDR2 YYNGEE. There are 13 residues in the CDR3. The V and J ends lost 4 bases and 9 bases respectively, with 14 bases between them. The CDR3, as DNA: TGTGCCAGCAGCCCATGGGCCTGGGGCATTCAGTACTTC. Translating it yields CASSPWAWGIQYF. Variable domain in full (rest from reference TRBV9 and TRBJ2-4): DSGVTQTPKHLITATGQRVTLRCSPRSGDLSVYWYQQSLDQGLQFLIQYYNGEERAKGNILERFSAQQFPDLHSELNLSSLELGDSALYFCASSPWAWGIQYFGAGTRLSVL.